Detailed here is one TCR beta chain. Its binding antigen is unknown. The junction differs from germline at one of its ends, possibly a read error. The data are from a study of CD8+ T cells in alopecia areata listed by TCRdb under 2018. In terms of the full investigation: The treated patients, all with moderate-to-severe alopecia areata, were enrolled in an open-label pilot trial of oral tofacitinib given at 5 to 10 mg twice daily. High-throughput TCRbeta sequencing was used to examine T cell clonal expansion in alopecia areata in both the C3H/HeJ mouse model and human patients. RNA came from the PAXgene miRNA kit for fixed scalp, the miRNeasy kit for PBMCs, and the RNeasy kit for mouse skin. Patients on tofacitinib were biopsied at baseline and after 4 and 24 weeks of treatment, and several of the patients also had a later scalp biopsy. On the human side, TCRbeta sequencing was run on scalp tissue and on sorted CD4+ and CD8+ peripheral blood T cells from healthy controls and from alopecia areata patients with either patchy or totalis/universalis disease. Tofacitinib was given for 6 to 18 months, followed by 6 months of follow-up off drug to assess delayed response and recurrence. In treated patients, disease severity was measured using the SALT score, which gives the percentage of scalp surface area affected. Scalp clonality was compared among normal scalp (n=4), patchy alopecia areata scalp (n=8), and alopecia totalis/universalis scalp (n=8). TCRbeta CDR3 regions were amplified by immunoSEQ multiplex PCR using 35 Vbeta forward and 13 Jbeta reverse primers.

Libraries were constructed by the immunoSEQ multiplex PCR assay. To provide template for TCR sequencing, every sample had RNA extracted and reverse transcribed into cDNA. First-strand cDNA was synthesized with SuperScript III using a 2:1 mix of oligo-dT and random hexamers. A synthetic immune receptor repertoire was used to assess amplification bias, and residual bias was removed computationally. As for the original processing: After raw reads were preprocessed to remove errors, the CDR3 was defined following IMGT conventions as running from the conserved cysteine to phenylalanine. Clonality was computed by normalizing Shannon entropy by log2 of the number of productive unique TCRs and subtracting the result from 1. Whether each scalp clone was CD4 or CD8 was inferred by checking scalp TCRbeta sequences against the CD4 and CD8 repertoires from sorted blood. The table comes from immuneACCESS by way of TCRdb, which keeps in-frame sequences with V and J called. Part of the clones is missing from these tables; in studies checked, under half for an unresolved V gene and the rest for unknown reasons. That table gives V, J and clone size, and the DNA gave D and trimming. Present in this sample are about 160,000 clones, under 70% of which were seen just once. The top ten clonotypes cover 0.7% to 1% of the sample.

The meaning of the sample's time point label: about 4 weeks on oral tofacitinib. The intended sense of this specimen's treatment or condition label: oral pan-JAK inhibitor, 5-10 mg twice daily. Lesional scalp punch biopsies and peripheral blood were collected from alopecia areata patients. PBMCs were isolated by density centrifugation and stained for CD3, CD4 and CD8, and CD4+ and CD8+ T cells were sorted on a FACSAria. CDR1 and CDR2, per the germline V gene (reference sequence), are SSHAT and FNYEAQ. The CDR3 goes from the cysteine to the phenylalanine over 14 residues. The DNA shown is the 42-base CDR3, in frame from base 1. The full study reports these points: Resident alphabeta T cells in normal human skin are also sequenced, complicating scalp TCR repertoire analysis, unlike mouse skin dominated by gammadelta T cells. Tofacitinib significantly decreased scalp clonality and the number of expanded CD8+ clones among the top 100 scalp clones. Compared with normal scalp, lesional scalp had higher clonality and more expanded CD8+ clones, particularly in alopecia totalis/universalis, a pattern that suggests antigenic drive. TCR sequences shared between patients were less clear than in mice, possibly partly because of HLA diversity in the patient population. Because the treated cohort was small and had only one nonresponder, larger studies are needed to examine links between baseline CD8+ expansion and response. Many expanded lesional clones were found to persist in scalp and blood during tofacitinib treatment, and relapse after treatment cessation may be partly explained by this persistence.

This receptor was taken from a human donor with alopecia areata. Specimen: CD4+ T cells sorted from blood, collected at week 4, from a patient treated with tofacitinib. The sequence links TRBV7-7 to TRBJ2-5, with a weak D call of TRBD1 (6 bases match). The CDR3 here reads CASSYGRGQETQYF. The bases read TGTGCTAGCAGCTACGGCAGGGGACAAGAGACCCAGTACTTC.